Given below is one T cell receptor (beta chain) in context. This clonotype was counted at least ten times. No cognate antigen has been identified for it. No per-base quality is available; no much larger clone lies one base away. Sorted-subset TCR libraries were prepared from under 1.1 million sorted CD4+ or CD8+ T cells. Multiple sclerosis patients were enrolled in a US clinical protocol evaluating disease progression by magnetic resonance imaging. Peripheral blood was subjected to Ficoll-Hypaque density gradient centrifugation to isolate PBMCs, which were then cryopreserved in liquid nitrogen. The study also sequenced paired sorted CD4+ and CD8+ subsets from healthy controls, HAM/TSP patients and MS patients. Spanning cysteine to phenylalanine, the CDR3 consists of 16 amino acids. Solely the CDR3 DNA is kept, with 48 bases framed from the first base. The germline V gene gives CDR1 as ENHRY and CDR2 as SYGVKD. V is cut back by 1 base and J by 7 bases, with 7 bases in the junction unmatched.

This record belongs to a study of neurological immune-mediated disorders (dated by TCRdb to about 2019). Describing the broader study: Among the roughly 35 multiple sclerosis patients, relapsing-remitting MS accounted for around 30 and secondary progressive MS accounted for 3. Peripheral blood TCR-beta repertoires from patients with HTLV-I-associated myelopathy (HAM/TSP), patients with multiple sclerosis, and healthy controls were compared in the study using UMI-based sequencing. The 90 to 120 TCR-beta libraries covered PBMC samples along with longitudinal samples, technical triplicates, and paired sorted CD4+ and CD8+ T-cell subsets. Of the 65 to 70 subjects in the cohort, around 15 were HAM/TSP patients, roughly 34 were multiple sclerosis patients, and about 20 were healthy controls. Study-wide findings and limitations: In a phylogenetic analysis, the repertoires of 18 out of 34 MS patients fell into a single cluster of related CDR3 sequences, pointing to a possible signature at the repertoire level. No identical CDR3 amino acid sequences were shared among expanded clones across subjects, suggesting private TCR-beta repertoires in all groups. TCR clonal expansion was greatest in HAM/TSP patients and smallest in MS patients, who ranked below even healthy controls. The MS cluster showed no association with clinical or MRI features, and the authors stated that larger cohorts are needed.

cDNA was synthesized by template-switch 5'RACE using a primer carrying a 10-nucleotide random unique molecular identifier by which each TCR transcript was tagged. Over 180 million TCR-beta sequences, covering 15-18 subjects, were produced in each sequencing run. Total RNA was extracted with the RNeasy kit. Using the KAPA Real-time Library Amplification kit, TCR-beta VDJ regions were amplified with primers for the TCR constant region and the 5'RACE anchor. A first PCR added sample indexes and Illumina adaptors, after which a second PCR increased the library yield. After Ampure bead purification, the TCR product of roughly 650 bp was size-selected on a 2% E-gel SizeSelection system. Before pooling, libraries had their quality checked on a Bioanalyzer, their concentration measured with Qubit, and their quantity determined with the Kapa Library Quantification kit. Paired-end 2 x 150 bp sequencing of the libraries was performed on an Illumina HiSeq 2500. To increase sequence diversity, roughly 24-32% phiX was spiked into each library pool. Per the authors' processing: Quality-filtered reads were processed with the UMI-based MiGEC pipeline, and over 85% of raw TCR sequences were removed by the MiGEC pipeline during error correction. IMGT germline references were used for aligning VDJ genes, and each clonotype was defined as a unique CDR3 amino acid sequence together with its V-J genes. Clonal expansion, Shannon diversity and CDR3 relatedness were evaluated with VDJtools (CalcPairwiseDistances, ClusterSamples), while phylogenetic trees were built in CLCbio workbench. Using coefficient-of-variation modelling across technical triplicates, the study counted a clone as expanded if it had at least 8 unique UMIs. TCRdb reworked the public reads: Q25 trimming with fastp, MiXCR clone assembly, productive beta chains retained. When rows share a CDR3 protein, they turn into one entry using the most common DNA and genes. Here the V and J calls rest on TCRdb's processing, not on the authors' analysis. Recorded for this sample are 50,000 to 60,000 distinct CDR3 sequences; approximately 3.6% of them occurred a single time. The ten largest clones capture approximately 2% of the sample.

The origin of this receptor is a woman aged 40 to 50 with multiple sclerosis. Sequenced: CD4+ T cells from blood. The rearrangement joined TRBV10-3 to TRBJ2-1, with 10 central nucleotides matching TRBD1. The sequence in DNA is TGTGCCATCAGTGAGTACGAGGGACAGGGGACTAATGAGCAGTTCTTC. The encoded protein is CAISEYEGQGTNEQFF.